Listed here are 24 T cell receptor beta chains from one sample, sequenced in a study of blood T cell repertoires in COVID-19. Using immunoSEQ multiplex PCR, the repertoire was profiled, and TCRdb retains in-frame clones only, with some absent. This sample has tens of thousands of clones, with approximately 80% found just once. Sequencing was carried out using peripheral blood. Source of these receptors: a woman aged 55-69 years with acute or convalescent COVID-19.

V and J are TRBV6-5 and TRBJ1-2, with D unresolved. V lost 8 bases to trimming and J lost 4 bases, with 11 bases between them. CDR1 is MNHEY, CDR2 SVGAGI, per germline. The CDR3 length is 12 residues. The CDR3 sequence is CASWGGGYGYTF. CDR3 DNA: TGTGCCAGCTGGGGAGGCGGCTATGGCTACACCTTC.

The CDR3 reads CASSLSGGAFPTDTQYF. The CDR3 DNA is TGTGCCAGCAGTCTTAGCGGGGGGGCTTTCCCCACAGATACGCAGTATTTT. The chain links TRBV2 to TRBJ2-3; TRBD2 matches at 11 bases. Germline V lookup: CDR1 SNHLY, CDR2 FYNNEI. This CDR3 is built from 17 residues. The ends lost 5 bases at V and 2 bases at J; junction bases unmatched: 9.

The chain links TRBV6-1 to TRBJ1-1; tentative D call: TRBD1 (5 bases). V was cut by 6 bases and J by 1 base, with 12 bases left in between. The length of the CDR3 is 14 residues. In germline, CDR1 is MNHNS, CDR2 SASEGT. CDR3: CASRMDITNTEAFF. The CDR3 DNA sequence: TGTGCCAGCAGAATGGACATAACGAACACTGAAGCTTTCTTT.

This chain links TRBV11-2 with TRBJ1-1; 9 bases line up with TRBD1. Trimming cost V 2 bases and J 3 bases; bases outside gene matches: 7. The CDR3 covers 16 residues. Germline CDR1 reads SGHAT; CDR2 reads FQNNGV. CDR3 amino acids: CASSLKVRQGDTEAFF. In DNA form, the CDR3 reads TGTGCCAGCAGCTTAAAGGTTCGACAGGGGGACACTGAAGCTTTCTTT.

The genes are TRBV5-6 and TRBJ1-5, with TRBD1 matching over 8 bases. Germline trimming cut 4 bases from V and 6 bases from J; bases unmatched to any gene: 6. Germline-derived CDR1 and CDR2 are SGHDT and YYEEEE. This CDR3 has 14 residues. The CDR3 is CASSRTGRSQPQHF. CDR3 bases: TGTGCCAGCAGCAGGACAGGGAGAAGTCAGCCCCAGCATTTT.

This clone was detected only once. The J gene is TRBJ2-2, the V gene TRBV6-5; D might be TRBD1 (6 bases). This CDR3 has 15 residues. Trimming took off 6 bases at V and 4 bases at J, with 15 bases between the two ends. Germline values: CDR1 MNHEY, CDR2 SVGAGI. The CDR3 DNA is TGTGCCAGCAGGGGCAAGGGGGTACGCACCGGGGAGCTGTTTTTT. It encodes CASRGKGVRTGELFF.

The chain carries TRBV19 and TRBJ1-2; TRBD1 matches at 7 bases. The junction had 3 bases not matched to a gene; V was cut back by 3 bases and J by 2 bases. Germline V gives CDR1 LNHDA, CDR2 SQIVND (reference sequence). The length of the CDR3 is 14 residues. CDR3 residues: CASSIAGQNYGYTF. The CDR3 nucleotides are TGTGCCAGTAGTATCGCGGGACAGAACTATGGCTACACCTTC.

The genes are TRBV18 and TRBJ2-6; possibly TRBD1 for D (5 bases). V lost 2 bases to trimming and J lost 0 bases, with 5 bases between them. Germline CDR1 KGHSH, CDR2 LQKENI. The CDR3 loop spans 15 amino acids. This CDR3 reads CASSPRGSGANVLTF. CDR3 DNA sequence: TGTGCCAGCTCACCAAGGGGCTCTGGGGCCAACGTCCTGACTTTC.

The chain employs TRBV4-3 and TRBJ1-5; 7 bases fit TRBD1. CDR1 and CDR2 from the germline V gene are LGHNA and YSLEER. Unmatched junction bases numbered 10, after V lost 1 base and J lost 4 bases. The CDR3 spans 17 residues. The DNA for the CDR3 is TGCGCCAGCAGCCAAGCCCCGGTCGGGACAGAAAATCAGCCCCAGCATTTT. Encoded protein: CASSQAPVGTENQPQHF.

This sequence joins TRBV20-1 and TRBJ2-1, with D perhaps matching TRBD1 (5 bases). This CDR3 spans 11 amino acids. Between the trimmed V and J ends, which lost 5 bases and 8 bases, there was a span of 10 bases. CDR1 is DFQATT, CDR2 SNEGSKA, per germline (reference sequence). In nucleotides, the CDR3 is TGCAGTGCTCAACAGGAACATGAGCAGTTCTTC. The encoded protein is CSAQQEHEQFF.

The chain combines TRBV30 with TRBJ2-3; D may be TRBD1 (5 bases). CDR1 is GTSNPN, CDR2 SVGIG, per germline (reference sequence). V was cut by 4 bases and J by 2 bases, with 13 bases left in between. The CDR3 runs 14 residues. CDR3 residues: CAWKVREPTDTQYF. The CDR3 DNA is TGTGCCTGGAAAGTCAGGGAACCCACAGATACGCAGTATTTT. The whole variable domain, remainder taken from reference TRBV30 and TRBJ2-3, is SQTIHQWPATLVQPVGSPLSLECTVEGTSNPNLYWYRQAAGRGLQLLFYSVGIGQISSEVPQNLSASRPQDRQFILSSKKLLLSDSGFYLCAWKVREPTDTQYFGPGTRLTVL.

The J gene is TRBJ2-7, the V gene TRBV19; 9 bases are shared with TRBD1. V shed 4 bases, J shed 2 bases, and the junction held 9 bases outside the gene matches. The CDR3 loop spans 16 amino acids. Germline CDR1 LNHDA, CDR2 SQIVND (reference sequence). CDR3 DNA sequence: TGTGCCAGTAGTAATCTCGGACAGGGGATCGCCTACGAGCAGTACGTC. Translated: CASSNLGQGIAYEQYV.

This chain joins TRBV6-2 or TRBV6-3 and TRBJ1-1, with no clear D. CDR1 is MNHEY, CDR2 SVGEGT, per germline. This CDR3 has 15 residues. V was clipped by 3 bases and J by 0 bases, with 11 bases between them. CDR3 in DNA: TGTGCCAGCAGTTATACTCCAACTTTGAACACTGAAGCTTTCTTT. The encoded protein is CASSYTPTLNTEAFF.

This CDR3 reads CASSSTDRGYQETQYF. The CDR3 DNA follows: TGTGCCAGCAGCTCCACGGACAGGGGGTACCAAGAGACCCAGTACTTC. The genes are TRBV7-3 and TRBJ2-5, with TRBD1 matching 10 bases. This CDR3 has 16 residues. The V segment lost 4 bases and the J segment 0 bases; nucleotides outside the gene matches: 5. Germline CDR1 reads SGHTA; CDR2 reads FQGTGA.

V usage is TRBV5-1 and J usage is TRBJ1-6; D might be TRBD1 (6 bases). CDR3 length: 14 residues. The ends were cut back, 2 bases at V and 7 bases at J, with 10 bases in the middle. Germline loops: CDR1 SGHRS, CDR2 YFSETQ. This CDR3 is CASSLGGGNSPLHF. The CDR3 nucleotides read TGCGCCAGCAGCTTAGGGGGGGGGAATTCACCCCTCCACTTT.

The CDR3 DNA sequence: TGTGCCAGCAGCTTAGGTTGGGACACAGCTGGAAACACCATATATTTT. It specifies CASSLGWDTAGNTIYF. J is TRBJ1-3 and V is TRBV7-9; D might be TRBD1 (6 bases). CDR3 size: 16 residues. Germline V gene sequence: CDR1 SEHNR, CDR2 FQNEAQ (reference sequence). V lost 1 base and J 2 bases, leaving 12 bases between the germline ends.

The chain is built from TRBV11-2 and TRBJ1-6, with 8 bases that match TRBD1. The CDR3 is made up of 15 amino acids. Germline assignment: CDR1 SGHAT and CDR2 FQNNGV. V trimming: 5 bases; J trimming: 7 bases; junction bases outside the gene matches: 7. The CDR3 here is CASSLRQGQNSPLHF. CDR3 DNA: TGTGCCAGCAGCCTAAGACAGGGGCAGAATTCACCCCTCCACTTT.

The chain is built from TRBV15 and TRBJ1-1; D may be TRBD1 (5 bases). The CDR3 extends over 15 amino acids. Trimming took 0 bases from V and 7 from J, leaving 15 bases between them. Germline CDR1 and CDR2: LNHNV and YYDKDF (reference sequence). CDR3 DNA sequence: TGTGCCACCAGCAGAGACAGGGCCCGGTATGGTGAAGCTTTCTTT. It encodes CATSRDRARYGEAFF. Full variable domain (outside the CDR3, taken from reference TRBV15 and TRBJ1-1): DAMVIQNPRYQVTQFGKPVTLSCSQTLNHNVMYWYQQKSSQAPKLLFHYYDKDFNNEADTPDNFQSRRPNTSFCFLDIRSPGLGDTAMYLCATSRDRARYGEAFFGQGTRLTVV.

The gene calls are TRBV5-5 and TRBJ1-4; 8 positions match TRBD1. Germline lookup yields CDR1 SGHKS and CDR2 YYEKEE (reference sequence). V was pared by 0 bases and J by 6 bases, with 1 base of the junction left unmatched. The CDR3 sequence is 14 residues long. CDR3 in amino acids: CASSLDRGYEKLFF. Here the CDR3 DNA reads TGTGCCAGCAGCTTGGACAGGGGGTATGAAAAACTGTTTTTT. Combining the CDR3 with reference TRBV5-5 and TRBJ1-4 gives the whole variable domain DAGVTQSPTHLIKTRGQQVTLRCSPISGHKSVSWYQQVLGQGPQFIFQYYEKEERGRGNFPDRFSARQFPNYSSELNVNALLLGDSALYLCASSLDRGYEKLFFGSGTQLSVL.

V gene TRBV7-9 combines with J gene TRBJ1-1, with TRBD1 matching over 7 bases. This CDR3 region has 16 residues. The V segment lost 1 base and the J segment 0 bases; nucleotides outside the gene matches: 5. From germline, CDR1 is SEHNR and CDR2 FQNEAQ (reference sequence). CDR3 coding DNA: TGTGCCAGCAGCTTAGGAGGGGGCTGGGTGAACACTGAAGCTTTCTTT. It is translated as CASSLGGGWVNTEAFF.

The rearrangement uses TRBV24-1 and TRBJ2-5; 9 bases are a match to TRBD1. J was trimmed by 5 bases and V by 5 bases; bases with no gene match: 5. The CDR3 consists of 14 residues. The V gene's germline CDR1 is KGHDR and CDR2 SFDVKD. This CDR3 is CATSVTGGYETQYF. Written as DNA, the CDR3 is TGTGCCACCAGTGTCACAGGGGGCTATGAGACCCAGTACTTC.

This clone is a singleton in its sample. The chain employs TRBV7-9 and TRBJ1-1; D unresolved. V gave up 5 bases and J gave up 2 bases, with 9 bases separating them. Per the germline V gene, CDR1 is SEHNR and CDR2 is FQNEAQ (reference sequence). The CDR3 loop spans 13 amino acids. The CDR3 nucleotides are TGTGCCAGCAGCCGCTTGGGCAACACTGAAGCTTTCTTT. This gives the protein CASSRLGNTEAFF.

The chain carries TRBV19 and TRBJ1-5; no firm D call. This CDR3 is built from 14 residues. The germline V and J ends were trimmed by 3 bases and 2 bases, with 8 bases remaining between them. Germline assignment: CDR1 LNHDA and CDR2 SQIVND (reference sequence). Here the CDR3 reads CASSMDQGNQPQHF. CDR3 coding DNA: TGTGCCAGTAGTATGGATCAGGGCAATCAGCCCCAGCATTTT.

The V and J genes are TRBV4-1 and TRBJ1-4; 8 nucleotides line up with TRBD1. The J segment lost 4 bases and the V segment lost 3 bases, leaving 7 bases of the junction unmatched. This CDR3 is built from 16 residues. In germline, CDR1 is MGHRA, CDR2 YSYEKL. The DNA for the CDR3 is TGCGCCAGCAGCCACATGACAGGGGAGGTTAATGAAAAACTGTTTTTT. It codes for CASSHMTGEVNEKLFF.